This is a list of T cell receptor beta chains from one sample in a study of blood T cell repertoires in COVID-19. This table comes from immunoSEQ multiplex PCR, and its TCRdb copy is limited to in-frame clones, with some not included. The sample lists roughly 260,000 clones; around 86% were seen once. The specimen sequenced was PBMCs or T cells enriched from blood (not recorded which). The receptors stem from a woman younger than 30 who had recovered from COVID-19. CDR3s include the opening cysteine and the closing phenylalanine or tryptophan. Fields, in order: J gene, V gene, D gene, clone size, CDR3 protein, CDR3 DNA. The D gene is left open where the match is weak. Not all rows give a size; the values are once, few, many and, for expanded clones, a class.

j_call: TRBJ2-2; v_call: TRBV5-1; d_call: TRBD1; clone_size: .; cdr3_aa: CASSSGQVNTGELFF; cdr3_nt: TGCGCCAGCAGCTCGGGACAGGTGAACACCGGGGAGCTGTTTTTT
j_call: TRBJ2-7; v_call: TRBV7-9; d_call: TRBD1; clone_size: .; cdr3_aa: CASSFEKPGQANYEQYF; cdr3_nt: TGTGCCAGCAGCTTCGAGAAACCGGGACAGGCTAACTACGAGCAGTACTTC
j_call: TRBJ1-2; v_call: TRBV25-1; d_call: TRBD1; clone_size: once; cdr3_aa: CASSGTGRTQKNYGYTF; cdr3_nt: TGTGCCAGCAGTGGGACAGGGAGGACGCAGAAAAACTATGGCTACACCTTC
j_call: TRBJ2-2; v_call: TRBV10-2; d_call: TRBD2; clone_size: .; cdr3_aa: CASSEHASGGANTGELFF; cdr3_nt: TGCGCCAGCAGTGAGCATGCTAGCGGGGGGGCCAACACCGGGGAGCTGTTTTTT
j_call: TRBJ2-5; v_call: TRBV5-8; d_call: .; clone_size: .; cdr3_aa: CASSPSGTQYF; cdr3_nt: TGTGCCAGCAGCCCCTCGGGGACCCAGTACTTC
j_call: TRBJ1-1; v_call: TRBV13; d_call: TRBD1; clone_size: few; cdr3_aa: CASSGNRGLNTEAFF; cdr3_nt: TGTGCCAGCAGCGGGAACAGGGGTTTGAACACTGAAGCTTTCTTT
j_call: TRBJ1-6; v_call: TRBV28; d_call: TRBD1; clone_size: .; cdr3_aa: CASRQGNSPLHF; cdr3_nt: TGTGCCAGCCGACAGGGTAATTCACCCCTCCACTTT
j_call: TRBJ2-5; v_call: TRBV7-2; d_call: .; clone_size: .; cdr3_aa: CASSPRGETQYF; cdr3_nt: TGTGCCAGCAGCCCTAGGGGAGAGACCCAGTACTTC
j_call: TRBJ2-7; v_call: TRBV30; d_call: .; clone_size: few; cdr3_aa: CAWEGAYEQYF; cdr3_nt: TGTGCCTGGGAGGGGGCCTACGAGCAGTACTTC
j_call: TRBJ1-2; v_call: TRBV15; d_call: .; clone_size: .; cdr3_aa: CATSTGTGGRGYGYTF; cdr3_nt: TGTGCCACCAGCACTGGGACCGGGGGTAGAGGCTATGGCTACACCTTC
j_call: TRBJ2-7; v_call: TRBV18; d_call: .; clone_size: .; cdr3_aa: CASSPSGQFEQYF; cdr3_nt: TGTGCCAGCTCACCATCTGGTCAGTTCGAGCAGTACTTC
j_call: TRBJ1-2; v_call: TRBV5-4; d_call: TRBD1; clone_size: .; cdr3_aa: CASSLGDRGPNYGYTF; cdr3_nt: TGTGCCAGCAGCTTGGGCGACAGGGGCCCAAACTATGGCTACACCTTC
j_call: TRBJ2-3; v_call: TRBV2; d_call: TRBD2; clone_size: .; cdr3_aa: CASRERLAGVSTDTQYF; cdr3_nt: TGTGCCAGCAGGGAACGACTAGCGGGGGTTAGCACAGATACGCAGTATTTT
j_call: TRBJ1-1; v_call: TRBV28; d_call: .; clone_size: .; cdr3_aa: CASSPQGRGTEAFF; cdr3_nt: TGTGCCAGCAGTCCACAGGGCCGGGGAACTGAAGCTTTCTTT
j_call: TRBJ1-3; v_call: TRBV7-2; d_call: .; clone_size: .; cdr3_aa: CASSPQTARNTIYF; cdr3_nt: TGTGCCAGCAGCCCCCAGACAGCTAGAAACACCATATATTTT
j_call: TRBJ1-6; v_call: TRBV5-1; d_call: TRBD1; clone_size: .; cdr3_aa: CASSLRQGSDSPLHF; cdr3_nt: TGCGCCAGCAGCCTCCGACAGGGCTCAGATTCACCCCTCCACTTT
j_call: TRBJ1-4; v_call: TRBV19; d_call: .; clone_size: once; cdr3_aa: CASSIVGRPTWELFF; cdr3_nt: TGTGCCAGTAGTATAGTCGGCAGGCCAACCTGGGAACTGTTTTTT
j_call: TRBJ2-4; v_call: TRBV19; d_call: TRBD1; clone_size: .; cdr3_aa: CASSSGQGTKNIQYF; cdr3_nt: TGTGCCAGTAGTTCGGGACAGGGGACCAAAAACATTCAGTACTTC
j_call: TRBJ1-2; v_call: TRBV4-1; d_call: .; clone_size: .; cdr3_aa: CASSQEGNSYGYTF; cdr3_nt: TGCGCCAGCAGCCAAGAAGGTAACAGCTATGGCTACACCTTC
j_call: TRBJ2-1; v_call: TRBV12-3/TRBV12-4; d_call: .; clone_size: .; cdr3_aa: CASSFQGLGEQFF; cdr3_nt: TGTGCCAGCAGTTTTCAGGGGCTAGGAGAGCAGTTCTTC
j_call: TRBJ2-2; v_call: TRBV30; d_call: .; clone_size: .; cdr3_aa: CAWRKTGFAGELFF; cdr3_nt: TGTGCCTGGCGAAAAACAGGGTTTGCCGGGGAGCTGTTTTTT
j_call: TRBJ2-1; v_call: TRBV14; d_call: .; clone_size: .; cdr3_aa: CASSQDLANEQFF; cdr3_nt: TGTGCCAGCAGCCAAGATTTGGCTAATGAGCAGTTCTTC
j_call: TRBJ1-1; v_call: TRBV11-3; d_call: TRBD1; clone_size: .; cdr3_aa: CASSLGQGYTEAFF; cdr3_nt: TGTGCCAGCAGCTTGGGACAGGGGTACACTGAAGCTTTCTTT
j_call: TRBJ2-3; v_call: TRBV11-2; d_call: .; clone_size: .; cdr3_aa: CASSLNRVADTQYF; cdr3_nt: TGTGCCAGCAGCTTAAACAGGGTCGCAGATACGCAGTATTTT
j_call: TRBJ1-5; v_call: TRBV30; d_call: TRBD1; clone_size: .; cdr3_aa: CAWSEGRQGRYQPQHF; cdr3_nt: TGTGCCTGGAGTGAAGGTAGACAGGGTCGATATCAGCCCCAGCATTTT
j_call: TRBJ2-1; v_call: TRBV30; d_call: .; clone_size: .; cdr3_aa: CAWSQTGIYNEQFF; cdr3_nt: TGTGCCTGGAGTCAAACAGGAATATACAATGAGCAGTTCTTC
j_call: TRBJ1-6; v_call: TRBV5-5; d_call: .; clone_size: .; cdr3_aa: CASSLGVYNSPLHF; cdr3_nt: TGTGCCAGCAGCTTAGGGGTCTATAATTCACCCCTCCACTTT
j_call: TRBJ2-5; v_call: TRBV7-2; d_call: .; clone_size: .; cdr3_aa: CASSLPYGQPQETQYF; cdr3_nt: TGTGCCAGCAGCTTACCATACGGACAGCCCCAAGAGACCCAGTACTTC
j_call: TRBJ1-1; v_call: TRBV6-5; d_call: .; clone_size: once; cdr3_aa: CASSRGDLNTEAFF; cdr3_nt: TGTGCCAGCAGCCGCGGGGACTTGAACACTGAAGCTTTCTTT
j_call: TRBJ1-1; v_call: TRBV7-9; d_call: .; clone_size: .; cdr3_aa: CASSRGGEAFF; cdr3_nt: TGTGCCAGCAGCCGGGGTGGTGAAGCTTTCTTT
j_call: TRBJ1-3; v_call: TRBV5-1; d_call: .; clone_size: .; cdr3_aa: CASSLEAGSGNTIYF; cdr3_nt: TGCGCCAGCAGCTTGGAGGCAGGCTCTGGAAACACCATATATTTT
j_call: TRBJ2-3; v_call: TRBV3-1/TRBV3-2; d_call: TRBD2; clone_size: .; cdr3_aa: CASSPNRAGGLSTDTQYF; cdr3_nt: TGTGCCAGCAGTCCGAACCGAGCGGGGGGACTTAGCACAGATACGCAGTATTTT
j_call: TRBJ2-5; v_call: TRBV7-9; d_call: .; clone_size: .; cdr3_aa: CASSLQLGPQETQYF; cdr3_nt: TGTGCCAGCAGCCTACAGTTGGGGCCCCAAGAGACCCAGTACTTC
j_call: TRBJ1-3; v_call: TRBV29-1; d_call: .; clone_size: .; cdr3_aa: CSVASDLWNTIYF; cdr3_nt: TGCAGCGTTGCCAGCGACCTGTGGAACACCATATATTTT
j_call: TRBJ2-7; v_call: TRBV27; d_call: .; clone_size: few; cdr3_aa: CASSLVSGYEQYF; cdr3_nt: TGTGCCAGCAGTTTAGTGTCGGGGTACGAGCAGTACTTC
j_call: TRBJ2-3; v_call: TRBV7-7; d_call: TRBD1; clone_size: .; cdr3_aa: CASSLGQGELGPDTQYF; cdr3_nt: TGTGCCAGCAGCCTGGGACAGGGCGAGTTGGGCCCAGATACGCAGTATTTT
j_call: TRBJ1-1; v_call: TRBV6-5; d_call: .; clone_size: .; cdr3_aa: CASSRVENTEAFF; cdr3_nt: TGTGCCAGCAGCAGGGTGGAGAACACTGAAGCTTTCTTT
j_call: TRBJ2-5; v_call: TRBV23-1; d_call: TRBD2; clone_size: .; cdr3_aa: CASSQVHEGSGDQETQYF; cdr3_nt: TGCGCCAGCAGTCAAGTGCACGAGGGTAGCGGGGACCAAGAGACCCAGTACTTC
j_call: TRBJ1-1; v_call: TRBV9; d_call: .; clone_size: few; cdr3_aa: CASSVISENTEAFF; cdr3_nt: TGTGCCAGCAGCGTAATCAGCGAGAACACTGAAGCTTTCTTT
j_call: TRBJ1-1; v_call: TRBV18; d_call: TRBD1; clone_size: .; cdr3_aa: CASSPTGGFTEAFF; cdr3_nt: TGTGCCAGCTCACCCACAGGGGGCTTCACTGAAGCTTTCTTT
j_call: TRBJ1-4; v_call: TRBV5-6; d_call: TRBD1; clone_size: .; cdr3_aa: CASSEMDRLREKLFF; cdr3_nt: TGTGCCAGCAGCGAGATGGACAGGTTGAGGGAAAAACTGTTTTTT
j_call: TRBJ1-5; v_call: TRBV19; d_call: TRBD1; clone_size: .; cdr3_aa: CASSRDRGGNQPQHF; cdr3_nt: TGTGCCAGTAGTCGGGACAGGGGTGGCAATCAGCCCCAGCATTTT
j_call: TRBJ1-5; v_call: TRBV19; d_call: .; clone_size: .; cdr3_aa: CASSIVSQPQHF; cdr3_nt: TGTGCCAGTAGTATAGTTAGTCAGCCCCAGCATTTT
j_call: TRBJ2-4; v_call: TRBV4-3; d_call: .; clone_size: .; cdr3_aa: CASSQNNEVPIQYF; cdr3_nt: TGCGCCAGCAGCCAAAATAACGAGGTCCCGATTCAGTACTTC
j_call: TRBJ1-5; v_call: TRBV5-1; d_call: .; clone_size: .; cdr3_aa: CASSPGGASNQPQHF; cdr3_nt: TGCGCCAGCAGCCCGGGGGGGGCGAGCAATCAGCCCCAGCATTTT
j_call: TRBJ1-4; v_call: TRBV19; d_call: .; clone_size: .; cdr3_aa: CASSIGGTTNEKLFF; cdr3_nt: TGTGCCAGTAGTATAGGGGGCACAACTAATGAAAAACTGTTTTTT
j_call: TRBJ2-7; v_call: TRBV7-2; d_call: TRBD2; clone_size: .; cdr3_aa: CASSLGFGRGAYEQYF; cdr3_nt: TGTGCCAGCAGCTTAGGGTTCGGGAGGGGCGCCTACGAGCAGTACTTC
j_call: TRBJ1-2; v_call: TRBV3-1/TRBV3-2; d_call: TRBD1; clone_size: many; cdr3_aa: CASSQGQGAVGYTF; cdr3_nt: TGTGCCAGCAGCCAAGGGCAGGGGGCGGTTGGCTACACCTTC
j_call: TRBJ2-2; v_call: TRBV28; d_call: TRBD1; clone_size: .; cdr3_aa: CASSLWAGTDLNTGELFF; cdr3_nt: TGTGCCAGCAGTTTATGGGCCGGGACAGACCTGAACACCGGGGAGCTGTTTTTT
j_call: TRBJ1-2; v_call: TRBV6-2/TRBV6-3; d_call: TRBD1; clone_size: .; cdr3_aa: CASSLGQGDYGYTF; cdr3_nt: TGTGCCAGCAGCCTCGGACAGGGAGACTATGGCTACACCTTC
j_call: TRBJ2-1; v_call: TRBV2; d_call: .; clone_size: .; cdr3_aa: CASSRQTGLDEQFF; cdr3_nt: TGTGCCAGCAGTCGACAGACTGGTCTGGATGAGCAGTTCTTC
j_call: TRBJ2-5; v_call: TRBV24-1; d_call: .; clone_size: .; cdr3_aa: CATSDFGPGLETQYF; cdr3_nt: TGTGCCACCAGTGATTTTGGCCCGGGACTTGAGACCCAGTACTTC
j_call: TRBJ2-2; v_call: TRBV5-1; d_call: .; clone_size: .; cdr3_aa: CASSLVASRNTGELFF; cdr3_nt: TGCGCCAGCAGCTTGGTGGCTAGCAGAAACACCGGGGAGCTGTTTTTT